Sequencing of this T cell receptor (beta chain) was carried out in a study of shared clonotypes between healthy human individuals. Study outcomes and limitations: Tissue TCR repertoires likely differ from these blood-only repertoires. Measured sharing among donors was expected to vary with sequencing depth. Few donors restricted represented genetic and exposure-history diversity.

The repertoire was sequenced with immunoSEQ multiplex PCR; TCRdb's copy has only in-frame clones and lacks some. The repertoire holds about 79,000 clones, 60% to 80% seen once, with 51% in the top ten. Worth noting for this clone: As yet, its antigen is unknown.

This CDR3 is 13 amino acids long. Germline V CDR1 and CDR2: SEHNR, FQNEAQ (reference sequence). The V gene lost 4 bases and the J gene lost 1 base, with 7 bases spanning the gap. The V gene is TRBV7-9, the J gene TRBJ2-5, with TRBD1 as a possible D gene (5 bases). The source material was memory CD8+ T cells sorted from blood. Indicated subset: CD45RO+ cells pooled with CCR7-negative TemRA cells. The clonotype originates from a man under 40 in good health. The CDR3, as DNA: TGTGCCAGCAGCTACCAGGGCCAAGAGACCCAGTACTTC. This codes for CASSYQGQETQYF.